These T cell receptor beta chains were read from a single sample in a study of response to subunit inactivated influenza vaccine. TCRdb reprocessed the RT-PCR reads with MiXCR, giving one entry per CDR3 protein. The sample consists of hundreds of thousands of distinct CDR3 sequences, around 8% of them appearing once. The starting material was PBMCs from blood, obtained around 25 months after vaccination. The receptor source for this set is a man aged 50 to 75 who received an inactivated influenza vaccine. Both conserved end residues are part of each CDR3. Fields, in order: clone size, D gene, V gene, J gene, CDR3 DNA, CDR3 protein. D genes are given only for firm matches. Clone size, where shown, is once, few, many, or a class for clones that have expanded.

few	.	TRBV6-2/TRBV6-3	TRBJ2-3	TGTGCCAGCAGCAGGCCCGGGGGCCACACAGATACGCAGTATTTT	CASSRPGGHTDTQYF
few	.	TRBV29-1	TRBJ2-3	TGCAGCGTTGAGCAGAGCACAGATACGCAGTATTTT	CSVEQSTDTQYF
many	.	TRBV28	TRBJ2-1	TGTGCCAGCACCTCGGGGGGCCCATACAATGAGCAGTTCTTC	CASTSGGPYNEQFF
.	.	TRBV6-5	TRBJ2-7	.	CASSTSGEQYF
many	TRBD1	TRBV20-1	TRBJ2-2	TGCAGTGCTAGGGGGACAGTGAGGCGGACCGGGGAGCTGTTTTTT	CSARGTVRRTGELFF
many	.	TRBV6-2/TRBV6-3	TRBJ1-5	TGTGCCAGCAACCCAAGAAGGACGGGCAATCAGCCCCAGCATTTT	CASNPRRTGNQPQHF
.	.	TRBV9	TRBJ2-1	TGTGCCAGCAGCGTAGATCTTTTGACGAATGAGCAGTTCTTC	CASSVDLLTNEQFF
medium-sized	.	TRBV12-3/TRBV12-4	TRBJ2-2	TGTGCCAGCCAGGGGGGAAACACCGGGGAGCTGTTTTTT	CASQGGNTGELFF
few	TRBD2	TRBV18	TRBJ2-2	TGTGCCAGCTCACCGGGGGGACTAGCGAAGAACACCGGGGAGCTGTTTTTT	CASSPGGLAKNTGELFF
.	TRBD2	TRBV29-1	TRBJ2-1	TGCAGCGGTGGGGGGGACCAATACAATGAGCAGTTCTTC	CSGGGDQYNEQFF
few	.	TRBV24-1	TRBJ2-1	TGTGCCACCAGTGAAGAGAGCTGGGGCAATGAGCAGTTCTTC	CATSEESWGNEQFF
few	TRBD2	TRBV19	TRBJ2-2	TGTGCCAGTAGTAGGGAAGCGGGATCGAACACCGGGGAGCTGTTTTTT	CASSREAGSNTGELFF
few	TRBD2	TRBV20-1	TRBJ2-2	TGCAGTGTCTCTAGCGGGGGGGGTATCCCCGGGGAGCTGTTTTTT	CSVSSGGGIPGELFF
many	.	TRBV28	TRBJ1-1	TGTGCCAGCAGTTTCGTGGCAGGGACCGCAGCTTTCTTT	CASSFVAGTAAFF
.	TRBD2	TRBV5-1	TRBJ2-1	TGCGCCAGCAGCTTGACAGCGGCGGGAGGGCTGAATGAGCAGTTCTTC	CASSLTAAGGLNEQFF
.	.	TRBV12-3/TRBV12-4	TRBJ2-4	TGTGCCAGCAGTTTACGGGGGCCCCTCGGCAAAAACATTCAGTACTTC	CASSLRGPLGKNIQYF
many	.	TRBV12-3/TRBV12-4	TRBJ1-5	TGTGCCAGCAGTTTCCGGGACAGCAATCAGCCCCAGCATTTT	CASSFRDSNQPQHF
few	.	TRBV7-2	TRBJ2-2	TGTGCCAGCAGCTTAGCTATCACCGGGGAGCTGTTTTTT	CASSLAITGELFF
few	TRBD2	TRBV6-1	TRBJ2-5	TGTGCCAGCAGTGGACTAGCGGCCACCCAAGAGACCCAGTACTTC	CASSGLAATQETQYF
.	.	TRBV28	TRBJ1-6	TGTGCCAGCAGTTTATACGGGTTGCGCCACTTT	CASSLYGLRHF
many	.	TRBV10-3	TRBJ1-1	TGTGCCATCAGTGACGGCGTGGGGAAGAGCACTGAAGCTTTCTTT	CAISDGVGKSTEAFF
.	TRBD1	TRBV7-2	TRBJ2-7	TGTGCCAGCAGCTGGGGACAGTTGAGCTCCTACGAGCAGTACTTC	CASSWGQLSSYEQYF
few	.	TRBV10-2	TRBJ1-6	TGCGCCAGCAGCGGGGGGATCGAGAGCTCCTATAATTCACCCCTCCACTTT	CASSGGIESSYNSPLHF
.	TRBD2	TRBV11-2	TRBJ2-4	TGTGCCAGCAGCTCTTTAGCGGGGGGGCTTATAAACATTCAGTACTTC	CASSSLAGGLINIQYF